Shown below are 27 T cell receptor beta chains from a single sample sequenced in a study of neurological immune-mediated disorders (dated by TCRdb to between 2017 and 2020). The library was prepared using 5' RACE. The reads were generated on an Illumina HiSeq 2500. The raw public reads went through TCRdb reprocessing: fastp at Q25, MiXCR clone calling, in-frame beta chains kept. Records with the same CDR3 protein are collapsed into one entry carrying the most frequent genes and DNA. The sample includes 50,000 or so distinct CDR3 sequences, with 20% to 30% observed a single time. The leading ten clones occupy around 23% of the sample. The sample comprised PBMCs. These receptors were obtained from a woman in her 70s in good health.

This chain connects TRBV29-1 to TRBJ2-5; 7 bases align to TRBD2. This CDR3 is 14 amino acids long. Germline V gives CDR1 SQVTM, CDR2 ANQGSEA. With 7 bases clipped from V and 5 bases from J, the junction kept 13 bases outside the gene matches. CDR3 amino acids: CSAAGLAVGETQYF. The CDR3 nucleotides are TGCAGCGCCGCGGGGCTAGCGGTAGGTGAGACCCAGTACTTC.

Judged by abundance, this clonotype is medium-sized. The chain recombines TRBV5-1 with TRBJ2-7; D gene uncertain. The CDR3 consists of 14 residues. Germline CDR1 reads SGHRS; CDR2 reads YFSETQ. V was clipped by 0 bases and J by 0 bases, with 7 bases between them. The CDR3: CASSLAADSYEQYF. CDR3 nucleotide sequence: TGCGCCAGCAGCTTGGCCGCAGACTCCTACGAGCAGTACTTC.

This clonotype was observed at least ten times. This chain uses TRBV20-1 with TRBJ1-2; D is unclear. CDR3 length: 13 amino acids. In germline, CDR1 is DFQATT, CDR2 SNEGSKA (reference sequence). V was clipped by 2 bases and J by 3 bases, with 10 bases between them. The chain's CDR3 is CSARSDGDYGYTF. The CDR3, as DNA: TGCAGTGCTAGATCAGACGGAGACTATGGCTACACCTTC.

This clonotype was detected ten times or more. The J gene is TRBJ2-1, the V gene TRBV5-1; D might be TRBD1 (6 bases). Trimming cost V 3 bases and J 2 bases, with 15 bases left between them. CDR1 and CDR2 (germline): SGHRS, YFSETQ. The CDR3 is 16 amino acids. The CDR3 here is CASSSPTGKTYNEQFF. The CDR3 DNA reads TGCGCCAGCAGCTCTCCGACAGGAAAGACCTACAATGAGCAGTTCTTC.

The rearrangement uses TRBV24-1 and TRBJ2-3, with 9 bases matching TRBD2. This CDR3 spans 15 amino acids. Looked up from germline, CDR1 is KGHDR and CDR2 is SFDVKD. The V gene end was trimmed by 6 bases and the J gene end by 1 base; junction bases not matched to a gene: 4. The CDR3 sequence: CATSRASGGTDTQYF. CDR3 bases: TGTGCCACCAGTAGGGCTAGCGGGGGCACAGATACGCAGTATTTT.

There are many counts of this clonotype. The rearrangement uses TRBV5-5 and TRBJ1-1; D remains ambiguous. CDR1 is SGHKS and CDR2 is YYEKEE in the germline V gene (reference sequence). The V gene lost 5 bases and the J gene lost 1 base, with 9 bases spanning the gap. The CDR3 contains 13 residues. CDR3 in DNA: TGTGCCAGCAGGTGGGCGCCGAACACTGAAGCTTTCTTT. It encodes CASRWAPNTEAFF. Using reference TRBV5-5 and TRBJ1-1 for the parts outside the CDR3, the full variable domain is DAGVTQSPTHLIKTRGQQVTLRCSPISGHKSVSWYQQVLGQGPQFIFQYYEKEERGRGNFPDRFSARQFPNYSSELNVNALLLGDSALYLCASRWAPNTEAFFGQGTRLTVV.

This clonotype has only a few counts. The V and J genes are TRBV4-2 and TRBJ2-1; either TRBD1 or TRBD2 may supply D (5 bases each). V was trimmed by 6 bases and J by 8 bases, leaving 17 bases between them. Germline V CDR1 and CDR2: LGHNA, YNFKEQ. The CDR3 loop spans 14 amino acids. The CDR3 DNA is TGTGCCAGCAGTCCCTGGGTAGCGACAGATGAGCAGTTCTTC. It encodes CASSPWVATDEQFF.

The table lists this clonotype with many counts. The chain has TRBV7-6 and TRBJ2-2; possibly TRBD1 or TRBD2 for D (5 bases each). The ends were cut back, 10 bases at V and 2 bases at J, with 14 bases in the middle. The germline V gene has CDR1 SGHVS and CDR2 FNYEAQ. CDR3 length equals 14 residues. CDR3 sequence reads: CATHEGSNTGELFF. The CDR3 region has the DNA TGTGCCACCCACGAGGGGAGTAACACCGGGGAGCTGTTTTTT.

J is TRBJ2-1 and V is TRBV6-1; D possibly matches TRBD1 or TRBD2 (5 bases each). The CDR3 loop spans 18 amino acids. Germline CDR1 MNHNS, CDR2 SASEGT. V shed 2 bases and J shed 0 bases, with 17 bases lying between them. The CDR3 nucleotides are TGTGCCAGCAGTGAACTATCGTGGGGGAGTGACTCCTACAATGAGCAGTTCTTC. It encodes CASSELSWGSDSYNEQFF.

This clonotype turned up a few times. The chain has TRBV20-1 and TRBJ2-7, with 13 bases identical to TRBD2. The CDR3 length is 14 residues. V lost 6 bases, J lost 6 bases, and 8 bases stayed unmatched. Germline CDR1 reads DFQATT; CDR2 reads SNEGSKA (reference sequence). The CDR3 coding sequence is TGCAGTGCGAAAACGGGGACTAGCGGGATCGAGCAGTACTTC. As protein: CSAKTGTSGIEQYF.

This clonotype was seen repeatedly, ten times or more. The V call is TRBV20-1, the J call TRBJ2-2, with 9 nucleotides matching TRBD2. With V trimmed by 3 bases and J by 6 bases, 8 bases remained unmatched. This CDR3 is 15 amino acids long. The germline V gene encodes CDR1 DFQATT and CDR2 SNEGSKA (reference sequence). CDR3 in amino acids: CSARSPREGAGELFF. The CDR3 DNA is TGCAGTGCTAGGAGTCCGCGGGAGGGCGCCGGGGAGCTGTTTTTT.

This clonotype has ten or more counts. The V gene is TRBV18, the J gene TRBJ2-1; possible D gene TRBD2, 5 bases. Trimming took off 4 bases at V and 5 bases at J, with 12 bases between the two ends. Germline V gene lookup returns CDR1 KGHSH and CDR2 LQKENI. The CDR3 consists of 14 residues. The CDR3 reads CASSRGAGHNEQFF. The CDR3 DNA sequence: TGTGCCAGCTCACGAGGTGCGGGTCACAATGAGCAGTTCTTC.

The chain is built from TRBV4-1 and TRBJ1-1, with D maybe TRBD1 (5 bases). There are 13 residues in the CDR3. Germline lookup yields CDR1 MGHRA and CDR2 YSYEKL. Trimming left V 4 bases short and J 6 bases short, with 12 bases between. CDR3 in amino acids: CASSLPRGAEAFF. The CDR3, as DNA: TGCGCCAGCAGCCTCCCACGAGGGGCTGAAGCTTTCTTT.

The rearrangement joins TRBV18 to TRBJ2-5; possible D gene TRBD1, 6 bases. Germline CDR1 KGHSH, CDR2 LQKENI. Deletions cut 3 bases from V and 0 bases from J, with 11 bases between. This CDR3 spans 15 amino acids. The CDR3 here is CASSPSDRNQETQYF. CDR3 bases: TGTGCCAGCTCACCGTCAGACAGGAACCAAGAGACCCAGTACTTC.

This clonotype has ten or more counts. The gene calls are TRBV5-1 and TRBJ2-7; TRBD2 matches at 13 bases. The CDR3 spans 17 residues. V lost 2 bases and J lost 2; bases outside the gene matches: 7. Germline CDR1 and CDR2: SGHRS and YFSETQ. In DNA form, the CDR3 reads TGCGCCAGCAGCTTAGGACTAGCGGGAGAGGATCCCTACGAGCAGTACTTC. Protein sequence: CASSLGLAGEDPYEQYF.

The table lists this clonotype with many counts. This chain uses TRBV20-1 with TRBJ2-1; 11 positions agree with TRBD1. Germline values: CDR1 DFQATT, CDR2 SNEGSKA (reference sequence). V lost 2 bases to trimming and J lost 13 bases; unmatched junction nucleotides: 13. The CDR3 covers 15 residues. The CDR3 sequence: CSARFGQGAPQNQFF. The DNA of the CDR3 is TGCAGTGCTAGATTTGGACAGGGGGCCCCGCAAAATCAGTTCTTC.

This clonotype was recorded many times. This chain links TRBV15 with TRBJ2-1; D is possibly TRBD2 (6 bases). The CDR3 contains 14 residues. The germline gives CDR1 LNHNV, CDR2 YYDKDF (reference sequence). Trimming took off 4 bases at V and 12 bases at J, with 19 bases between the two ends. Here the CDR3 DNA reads TGTGCCACCAGCATGGGGGACTCCCCCGGAAGGCAGTTCTTC. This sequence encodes CATSMGDSPGRQFF.

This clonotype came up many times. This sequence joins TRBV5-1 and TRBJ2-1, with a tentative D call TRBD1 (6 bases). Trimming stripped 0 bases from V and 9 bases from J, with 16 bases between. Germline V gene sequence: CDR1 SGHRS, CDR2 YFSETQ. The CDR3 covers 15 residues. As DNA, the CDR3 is TGCGCCAGCAGCTTGGTACAGCAGGGGATGCGTGAGCAGTTCTTC. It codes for CASSLVQQGMREQFF.

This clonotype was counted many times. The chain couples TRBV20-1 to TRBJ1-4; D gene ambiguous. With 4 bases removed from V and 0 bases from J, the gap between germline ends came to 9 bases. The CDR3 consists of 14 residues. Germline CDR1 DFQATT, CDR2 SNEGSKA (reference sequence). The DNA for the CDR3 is TGCAGTGCTAATGGGGTTTCAACTAATGAAAAACTGTTTTTT. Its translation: CSANGVSTNEKLFF.

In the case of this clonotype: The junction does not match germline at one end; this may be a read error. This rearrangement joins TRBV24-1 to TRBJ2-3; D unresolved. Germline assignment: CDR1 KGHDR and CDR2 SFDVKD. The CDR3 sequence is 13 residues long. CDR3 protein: CASSDHSTDTQYF. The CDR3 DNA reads TGTGCCTCCAGTGATCACAGCACAGATACGCAGTATTTT.

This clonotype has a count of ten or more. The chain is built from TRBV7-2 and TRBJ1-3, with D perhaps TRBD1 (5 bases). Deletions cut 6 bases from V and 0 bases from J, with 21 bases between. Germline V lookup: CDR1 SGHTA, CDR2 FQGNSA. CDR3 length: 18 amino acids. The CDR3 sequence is CASRRRAGSESSGNTIYF. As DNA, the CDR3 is TGTGCCAGCAGGCGCAGGGCGGGGTCGGAGTCCTCTGGAAACACCATATATTTT.

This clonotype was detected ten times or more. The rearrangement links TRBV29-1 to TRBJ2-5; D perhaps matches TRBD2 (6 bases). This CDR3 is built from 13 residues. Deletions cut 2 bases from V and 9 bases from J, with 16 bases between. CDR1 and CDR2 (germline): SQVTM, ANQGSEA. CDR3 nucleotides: TGCAGCGTTGAACTAGCGACCACGGGGTCCCAGTACTTC. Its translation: CSVELATTGSQYF. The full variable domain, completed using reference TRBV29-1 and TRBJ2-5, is SAVISQKPSRDICQRGTSLTIQCQVDSQVTMMFWYRQQPGQSLTLIATANQGSEATYESGFVIDKFPISRPNLTFSTLTVSNMSPEDSSIYLCSVELATTGSQYFGPGTRLLVL.

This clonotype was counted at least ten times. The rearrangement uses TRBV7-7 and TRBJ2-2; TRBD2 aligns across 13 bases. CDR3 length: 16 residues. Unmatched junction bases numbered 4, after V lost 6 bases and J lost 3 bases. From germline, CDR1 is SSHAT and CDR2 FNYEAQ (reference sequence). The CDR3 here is CASSYGLAGDTGELFF. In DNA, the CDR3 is TGTGCCAGCAGTTATGGACTAGCGGGGGACACCGGGGAGCTGTTTTTT.

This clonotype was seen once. The CDR3 region is CASSSSSTDTHYF. CDR3 sequence (DNA): TGTGCCAGCAGTTCGAGTAGCACAGATACACATTATTTT. The gene calls are TRBV12-3 or TRBV12-4 and TRBJ2-3; D is uncertain. The CDR3 totals 13 residues. The V end lost 4 bases, the J end lost 15 bases, and 20 bases lay between the germline ends.

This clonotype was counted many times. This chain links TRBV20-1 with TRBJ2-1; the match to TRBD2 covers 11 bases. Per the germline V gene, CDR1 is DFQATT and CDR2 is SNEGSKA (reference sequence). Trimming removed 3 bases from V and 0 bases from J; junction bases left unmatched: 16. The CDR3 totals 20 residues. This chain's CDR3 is CSASPDLGLAALPSYNEQFF. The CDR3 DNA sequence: TGCAGTGCTAGCCCCGATCTGGGACTAGCGGCACTCCCCTCCTACAATGAGCAGTTCTTC.

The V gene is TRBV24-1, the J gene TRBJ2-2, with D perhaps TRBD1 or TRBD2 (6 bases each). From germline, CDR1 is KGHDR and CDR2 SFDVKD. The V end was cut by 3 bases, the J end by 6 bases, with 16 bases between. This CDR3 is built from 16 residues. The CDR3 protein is CATSDNTPGAAGELFF. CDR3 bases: TGTGCCACCAGTGATAACACACCGGGGGCCGCCGGGGAGCTGTTTTTT.

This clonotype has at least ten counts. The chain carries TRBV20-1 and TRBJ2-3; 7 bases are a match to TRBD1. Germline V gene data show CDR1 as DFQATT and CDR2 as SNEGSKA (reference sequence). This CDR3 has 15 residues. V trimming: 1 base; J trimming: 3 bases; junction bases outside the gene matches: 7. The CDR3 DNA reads TGCAGTGCTAGAGCCGCGACAGGGATAACAGATACGCAGTATTTT. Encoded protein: CSARAATGITDTQYF.